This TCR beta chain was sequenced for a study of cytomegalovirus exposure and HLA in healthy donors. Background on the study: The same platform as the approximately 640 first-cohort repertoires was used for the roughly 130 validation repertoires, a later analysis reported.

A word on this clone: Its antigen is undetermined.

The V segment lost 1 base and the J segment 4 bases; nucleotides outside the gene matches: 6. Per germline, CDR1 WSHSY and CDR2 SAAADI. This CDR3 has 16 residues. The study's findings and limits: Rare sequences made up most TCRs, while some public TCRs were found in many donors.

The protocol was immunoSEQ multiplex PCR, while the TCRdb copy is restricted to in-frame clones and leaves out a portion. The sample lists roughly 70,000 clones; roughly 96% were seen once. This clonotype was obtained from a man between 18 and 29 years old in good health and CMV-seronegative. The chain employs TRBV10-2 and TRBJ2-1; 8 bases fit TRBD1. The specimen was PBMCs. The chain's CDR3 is CASSEWWTGLYNEQFF. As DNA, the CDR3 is TGCGCCAGCAGTGAGTGGTGGACAGGGTTGTACAATGAGCAGTTCTTC.